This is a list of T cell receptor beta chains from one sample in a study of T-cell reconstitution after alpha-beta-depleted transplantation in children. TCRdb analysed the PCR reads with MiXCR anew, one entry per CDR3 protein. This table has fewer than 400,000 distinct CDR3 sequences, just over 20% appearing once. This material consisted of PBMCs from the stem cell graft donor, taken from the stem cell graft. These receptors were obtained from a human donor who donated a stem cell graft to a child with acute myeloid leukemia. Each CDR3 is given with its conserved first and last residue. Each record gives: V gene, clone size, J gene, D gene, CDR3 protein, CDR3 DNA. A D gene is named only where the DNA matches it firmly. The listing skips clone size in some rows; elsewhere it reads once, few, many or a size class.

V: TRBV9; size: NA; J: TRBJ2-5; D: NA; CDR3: CASSERFTADKETQYF; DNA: TGTGCCAGCAGCGAACGGTTTACCGCAGACAAAGAGACCCAGTACTTC
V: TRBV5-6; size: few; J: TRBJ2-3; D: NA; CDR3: CASSLGPPKTQYF; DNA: TGTGCCAGCAGCTTGGGACCCCCGAAGACGCAGTATTTT
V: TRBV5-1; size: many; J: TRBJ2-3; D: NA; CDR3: CASSPTHTSTDTQYF; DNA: TGCGCCAGCAGCCCTACCCACACCAGCACAGATACGCAGTATTTT
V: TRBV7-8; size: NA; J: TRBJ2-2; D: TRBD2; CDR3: CASSTSGGGAGELFF; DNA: TGTGCCAGCTCGACTAGCGGGGGGGGCGCCGGGGAGCTGTTTTTT
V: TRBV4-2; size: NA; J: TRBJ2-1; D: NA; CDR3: CASTPGRYRSGSFLNEQFF; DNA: TGTGCCAGCACCCCGGGAAGGTACAGATCGGGGTCCTTCCTCAATGAGCAGTTCTTC
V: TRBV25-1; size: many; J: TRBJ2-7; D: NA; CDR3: CASSASRGLETSYEQYF; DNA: TGTGCCAGCAGTGCTTCCAGGGGACTTGAAACCTCCTACGAGCAGTACTTC
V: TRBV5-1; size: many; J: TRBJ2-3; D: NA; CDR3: CASSLTGSIADTQYF; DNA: TGCGCCAGCAGCTTGACCGGGAGTATCGCAGATACGCAGTATTTT
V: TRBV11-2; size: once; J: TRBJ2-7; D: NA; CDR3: CASRTEMIPYEQYF; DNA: TGTGCCAGTCGGACTGAAATGATCCCCTACGAGCAGTACTTC
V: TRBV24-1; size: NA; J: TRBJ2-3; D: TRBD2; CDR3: CATSDPTSGRADTQYF; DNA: TGTGCCACCAGTGATCCGACTAGCGGGAGAGCAGATACGCAGTATTTT
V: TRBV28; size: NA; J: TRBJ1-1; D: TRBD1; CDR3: CASSARTRQGYEAFF; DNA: TGTGCCAGCAGCGCCCGTACCAGACAGGGGTACGAAGCTTTCTTT
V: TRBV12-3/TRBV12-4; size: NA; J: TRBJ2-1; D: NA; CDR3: CASAYPGDEQFF; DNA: TGTGCCAGCGCCTACCCGGGGGATGAGCAGTTCTTC
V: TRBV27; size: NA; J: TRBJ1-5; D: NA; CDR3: CASRPGTTGNQPQHF; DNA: TGTGCCAGCAGACCGGGCACCACTGGCAATCAGCCCCAGCATTTT
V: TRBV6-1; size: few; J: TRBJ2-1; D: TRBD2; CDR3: CASSGGLAGGEQFF; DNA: TGTGCCAGCAGTGGGGGACTAGCAGGGGGTGAGCAGTTCTTC
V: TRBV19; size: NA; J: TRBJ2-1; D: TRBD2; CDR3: CASSIFLAETSPNEQFF; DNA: TGTGCCAGTAGTATATTTCTAGCGGAAACATCGCCAAATGAGCAGTTCTTC
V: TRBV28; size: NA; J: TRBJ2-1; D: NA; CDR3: CASSLSWGSNEQFF; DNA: TGTGCCAGCAGTTTATCGTGGGGTTCCAATGAGCAGTTCTTC